The text below deals with one TCR beta chain. This sample is drawn from a study of early T cells in non-severe SARS-CoV-2 infection. TCRdb ran MiXCR on the 5' RACE reads and lists one entry per CDR3 protein. The sample yields 50,000 to 70,000 distinct CDR3 sequences, approximately 6.1% seen once. This receptor was identified in an adult who was a healthcare worker with PCR-confirmed SARS-CoV-2 infection or an uninfected control (not recorded which). The source material was whole blood, sampled at baseline.

CDR3 sequence: CASSYSGRKAYNEQFF. In DNA form, the CDR3 reads TGTGCCAGCAGTTACAGCGGTCGAAAGGCCTACAATGAGCAGTTCTTC. V and J are TRBV6-2 or TRBV6-3 and TRBJ2-1; D may be TRBD2 (5 bases). V was trimmed by 2 bases and J by 2 bases, leaving 13 bases between them. This CDR3 is built from 16 residues. Germline CDR1 MNHEY, CDR2 SVGEGT.